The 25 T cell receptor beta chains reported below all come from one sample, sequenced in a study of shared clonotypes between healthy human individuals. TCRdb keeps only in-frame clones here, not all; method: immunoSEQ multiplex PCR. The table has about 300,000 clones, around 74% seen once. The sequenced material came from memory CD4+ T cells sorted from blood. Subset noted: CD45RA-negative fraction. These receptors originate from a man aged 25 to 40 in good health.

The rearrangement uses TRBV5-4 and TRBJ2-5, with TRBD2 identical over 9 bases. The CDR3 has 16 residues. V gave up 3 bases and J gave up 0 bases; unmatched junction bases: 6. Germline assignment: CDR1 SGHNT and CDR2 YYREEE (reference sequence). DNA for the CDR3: TGTGCCAGCAGCTCACCGACTAGCGGATACCAAGAGACCCAGTACTTC. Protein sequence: CASSSPTSGYQETQYF.

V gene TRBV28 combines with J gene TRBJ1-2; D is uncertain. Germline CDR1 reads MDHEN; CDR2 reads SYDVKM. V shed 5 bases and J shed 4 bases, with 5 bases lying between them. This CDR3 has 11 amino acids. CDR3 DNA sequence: TGTGCCAGCAGTACCGTCTATGGCTACACCTTC. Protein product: CASSTVYGYTF.

CDR3 bases: TGTGCCAGCAGTTTAAGGGGAGTTAGCACAGATACGCAGTATTTT. This codes for CASSLRGVSTDTQYF. The J gene is TRBJ2-3, the V gene TRBV27; D may be TRBD1 or TRBD2 (5 bases each). Trimming took 2 bases from V and 0 from J, leaving 9 bases between them. CDR3 length equals 15 residues. Germline CDR1 and CDR2: MNHEY and SMNVEV (reference sequence).

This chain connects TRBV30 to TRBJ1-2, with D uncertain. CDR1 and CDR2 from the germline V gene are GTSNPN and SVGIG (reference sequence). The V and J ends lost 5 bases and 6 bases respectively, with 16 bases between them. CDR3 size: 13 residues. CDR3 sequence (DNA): TGTGCCTGGGTCAACAGTGGCCTGAATGGCTACACCTTC. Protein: CAWVNSGLNGYTF.

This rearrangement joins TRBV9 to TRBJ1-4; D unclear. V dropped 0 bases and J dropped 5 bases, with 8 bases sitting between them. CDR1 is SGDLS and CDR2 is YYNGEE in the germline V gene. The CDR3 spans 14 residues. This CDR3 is CASSVGAFNEKLFF. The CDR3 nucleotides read TGTGCCAGCAGCGTAGGCGCTTTCAATGAAAAACTGTTTTTT.

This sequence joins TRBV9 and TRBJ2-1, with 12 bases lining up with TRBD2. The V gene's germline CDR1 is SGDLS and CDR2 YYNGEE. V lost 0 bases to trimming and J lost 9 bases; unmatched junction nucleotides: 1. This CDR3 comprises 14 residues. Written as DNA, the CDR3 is TGTGCCAGCAGCGTAGCGACTAGCGGGGGTGAGCAGTTCTTC. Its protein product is CASSVATSGGEQFF. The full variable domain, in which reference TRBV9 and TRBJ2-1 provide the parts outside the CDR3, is DSGVTQTPKHLITATGQRVTLRCSPRSGDLSVYWYQQSLDQGLQFLIQYYNGEERAKGNILERFSAQQFPDLHSELNLSSLELGDSALYFCASSVATSGGEQFFGPGTRLTVL.

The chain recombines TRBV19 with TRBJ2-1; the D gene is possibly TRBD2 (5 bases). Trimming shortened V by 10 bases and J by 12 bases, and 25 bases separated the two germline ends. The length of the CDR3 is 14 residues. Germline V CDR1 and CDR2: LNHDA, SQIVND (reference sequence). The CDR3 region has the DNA TGTGCCACCACCCCTGCCTCTAGCAGCAGTGCGCAGTTCTTC. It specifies CATTPASSSSAQFF.

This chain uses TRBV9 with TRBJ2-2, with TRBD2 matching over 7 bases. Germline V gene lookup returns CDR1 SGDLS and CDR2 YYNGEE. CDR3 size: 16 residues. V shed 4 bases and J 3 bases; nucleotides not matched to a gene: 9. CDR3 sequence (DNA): TGTGCCAGCAGCCCAGTGGCGGGAGCGGACACCGGGGAGCTGTTTTTT. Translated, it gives CASSPVAGADTGELFF.

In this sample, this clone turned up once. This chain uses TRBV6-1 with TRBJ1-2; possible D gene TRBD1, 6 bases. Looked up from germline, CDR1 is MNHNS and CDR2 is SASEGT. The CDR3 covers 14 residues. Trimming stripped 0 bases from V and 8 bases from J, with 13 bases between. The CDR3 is CASSEASYRDGYTF. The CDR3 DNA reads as TGTGCCAGCAGTGAAGCCTCCTACAGGGACGGCTACACCTTC.

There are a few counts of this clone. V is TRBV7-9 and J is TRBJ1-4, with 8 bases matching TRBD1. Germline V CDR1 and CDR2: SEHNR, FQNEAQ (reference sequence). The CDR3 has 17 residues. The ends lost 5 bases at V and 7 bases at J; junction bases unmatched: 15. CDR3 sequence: CASSPRGQEIFGEKLFF. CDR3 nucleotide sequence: TGTGCCAGCAGCCCTCGGGGACAGGAAATTTTTGGTGAAAAACTGTTTTTT.

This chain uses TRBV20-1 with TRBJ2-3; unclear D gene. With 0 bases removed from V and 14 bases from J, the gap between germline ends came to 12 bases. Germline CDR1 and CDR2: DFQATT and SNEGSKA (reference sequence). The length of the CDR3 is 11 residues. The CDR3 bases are TGCAGTGCTAGAGATCGGGCACCCGTGTATTTT. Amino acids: CSARDRAPVYF.

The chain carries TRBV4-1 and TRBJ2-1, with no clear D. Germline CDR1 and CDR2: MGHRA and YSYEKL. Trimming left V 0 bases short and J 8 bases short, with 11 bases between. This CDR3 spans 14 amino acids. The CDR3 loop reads CASSQDSYRDEQFF. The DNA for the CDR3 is TGCGCCAGCAGCCAAGATAGCTACCGGGATGAGCAGTTCTTC.

The CDR3 here is CASSISGLAKNIQYF. The CDR3 DNA is TGTGCCAGTAGTATATCTGGGCTAGCCAAAAACATTCAGTACTTC. The chain employs TRBV19 and TRBJ2-4; no definite D call. CDR3 length equals 15 residues. V was trimmed by 2 bases and J by 0 bases, leaving 8 bases between them. CDR1 and CDR2 (germline): LNHDA, SQIVND (reference sequence).

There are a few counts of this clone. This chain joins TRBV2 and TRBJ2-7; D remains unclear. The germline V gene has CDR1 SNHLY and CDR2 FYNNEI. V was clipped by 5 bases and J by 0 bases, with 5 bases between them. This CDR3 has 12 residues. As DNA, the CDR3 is TGTGCCAGCAGTCAGAGCTCCTACGAGCAGTACTTC. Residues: CASSQSSYEQYF.

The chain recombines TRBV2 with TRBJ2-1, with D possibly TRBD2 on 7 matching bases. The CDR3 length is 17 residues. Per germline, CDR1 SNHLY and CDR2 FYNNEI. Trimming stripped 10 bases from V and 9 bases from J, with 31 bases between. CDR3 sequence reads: CAITRGGRDAPRFEQFF. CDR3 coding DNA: TGTGCCATCACGAGGGGGGGTAGAGATGCCCCGCGGTTTGAGCAGTTCTTC.

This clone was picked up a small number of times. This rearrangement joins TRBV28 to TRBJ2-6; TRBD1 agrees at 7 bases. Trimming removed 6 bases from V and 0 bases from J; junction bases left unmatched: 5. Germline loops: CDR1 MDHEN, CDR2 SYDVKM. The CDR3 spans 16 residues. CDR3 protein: CASSPGTVSGANVLTF. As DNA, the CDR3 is TGTGCCAGCAGCCCCGGGACAGTCTCTGGGGCCAACGTCCTGACTTTC. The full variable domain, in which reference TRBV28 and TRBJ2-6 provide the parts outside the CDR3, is DVKVTQSSRYLVKRTGEKVFLECVQDMDHENMFWYRQDPGLGLRLIYFSYDVKMKEKGDIPEGYSVSREKKERFSLILESASTNQTSMYLCASSPGTVSGANVLTFGAGSRLTVL.

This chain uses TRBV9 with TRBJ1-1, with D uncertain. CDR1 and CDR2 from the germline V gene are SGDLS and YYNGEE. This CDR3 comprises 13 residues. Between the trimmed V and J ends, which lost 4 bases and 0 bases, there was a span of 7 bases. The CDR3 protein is CASSSLMNTEAFF. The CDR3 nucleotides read TGTGCCAGCAGCAGCCTCATGAACACTGAAGCTTTCTTT.

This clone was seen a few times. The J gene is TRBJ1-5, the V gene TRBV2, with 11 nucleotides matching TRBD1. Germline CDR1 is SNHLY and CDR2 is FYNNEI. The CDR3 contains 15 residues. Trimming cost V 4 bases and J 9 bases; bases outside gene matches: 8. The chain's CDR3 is CASSAGTGGLSPQHF. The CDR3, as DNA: TGTGCCAGCAGTGCTGGGACAGGGGGTTTGTCGCCCCAGCATTTT.

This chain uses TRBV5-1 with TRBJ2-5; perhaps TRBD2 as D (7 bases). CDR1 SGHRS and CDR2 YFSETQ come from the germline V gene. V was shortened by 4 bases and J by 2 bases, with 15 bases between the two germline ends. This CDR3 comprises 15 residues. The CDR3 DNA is TGCGCCAGCAGCCGGGGGGCTGGAGGACAAGAGACCCAGTACTTC. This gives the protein CASSRGAGGQETQYF.

CDR3 protein: CASSPDQGSTGELFF. CDR3 nucleotides: TGTGCCAGCTCACCGGACCAAGGAAGTACCGGGGAGCTGTTTTTT. The chain has TRBV18 and TRBJ2-2; D unclear. The V gene's germline CDR1 is KGHSH and CDR2 LQKENI. The CDR3 runs to 15 residues. V shed 3 bases and J shed 5 bases, with 13 bases lying between them.

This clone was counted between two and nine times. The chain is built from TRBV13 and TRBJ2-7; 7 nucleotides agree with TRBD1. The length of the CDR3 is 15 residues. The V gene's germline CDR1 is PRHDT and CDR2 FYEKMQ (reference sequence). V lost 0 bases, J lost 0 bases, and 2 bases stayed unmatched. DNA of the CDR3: TGTGCCAGCAGCTTAGGGGACAGGAGCTCCTACGAGCAGTACTTC. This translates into CASSLGDRSSYEQYF.

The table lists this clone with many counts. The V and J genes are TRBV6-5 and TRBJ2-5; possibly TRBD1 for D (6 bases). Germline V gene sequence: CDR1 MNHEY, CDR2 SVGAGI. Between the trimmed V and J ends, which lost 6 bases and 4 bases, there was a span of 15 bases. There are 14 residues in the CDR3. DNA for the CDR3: TGTGCCAGCAGCCACAGGGATCGGAGAGAGACCCAGTACTTC. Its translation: CASSHRDRRETQYF.

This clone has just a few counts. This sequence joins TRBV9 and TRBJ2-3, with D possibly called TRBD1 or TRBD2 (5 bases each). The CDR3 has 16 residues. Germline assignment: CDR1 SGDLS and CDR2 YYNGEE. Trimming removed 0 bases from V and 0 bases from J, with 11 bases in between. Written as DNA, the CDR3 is TGTGCCAGCAGCGTAGCAGTCGGGACCAGCACAGATACGCAGTATTTT. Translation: CASSVAVGTSTDTQYF.

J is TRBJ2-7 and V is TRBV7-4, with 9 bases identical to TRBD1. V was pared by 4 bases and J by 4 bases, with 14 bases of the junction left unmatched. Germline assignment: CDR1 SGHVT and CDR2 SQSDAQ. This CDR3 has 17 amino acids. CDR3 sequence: CASSSRDRDLVPYEQYF. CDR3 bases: TGTGCCAGCAGCTCCCGGGACAGGGACCTTGTTCCTTACGAGCAGTACTTC.

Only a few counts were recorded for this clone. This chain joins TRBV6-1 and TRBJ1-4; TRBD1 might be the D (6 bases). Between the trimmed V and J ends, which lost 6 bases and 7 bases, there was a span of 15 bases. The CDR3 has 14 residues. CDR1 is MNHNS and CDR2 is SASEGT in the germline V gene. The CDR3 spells CASSYRVSVEKLFF. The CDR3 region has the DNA TGTGCCAGCAGCTACAGGGTTTCCGTTGAAAAACTGTTTTTT.